Shown below are 22 T cell receptor beta chains from a single sample sequenced in a study of glioma-infiltrating T cells after dendritic cell vaccination. TCRdb keeps only in-frame clones here, not all; method: immunoSEQ multiplex PCR. The sample lists tens of thousands of clones, roughly 91% occurring once. This sample's time point: after dendritic cell vaccination, including at tumor progression/relapse. The specimen comprised blood, sampled after dendritic cell vaccination. These TCRs come from a human donor with glioblastoma.

This clone was recorded a few times. V and J are TRBV6-5 and TRBJ1-5; D remains unclear. V was trimmed by 0 bases and J by 1 base, leaving 4 bases between them. CDR3 size: 14 residues. Germline V gene lookup returns CDR1 MNHEY and CDR2 SVGAGI. CDR3 in DNA: TGTGCCAGCAGTTACTCCTTAAGCAATCAGCCCCAGCATTTT. Residues: CASSYSLSNQPQHF.

The chain has TRBV5-1 and TRBJ2-1, with D possibly TRBD2 on 6 matching bases. Trimming pared 7 bases from V and 2 bases from J, leaving 16 bases between. The CDR3 extends over 15 amino acids. Looked up from germline, CDR1 is SGHRS and CDR2 is YFSETQ. CDR3 in DNA: TGCGCCAGCCGTAGCGGAGGGGTTACCTACAATGAGCAGTTCTTC. Its protein product is CASRSGGVTYNEQFF. Full variable domain (outside the CDR3, taken from reference TRBV5-1 and TRBJ2-1): KAGVTQTPRYLIKTRGQQVTLSCSPISGHRSVSWYQQTPGQGLQFLFEYFSETQRNKGNFPGRFSGRQFSNSRSEMNVSTLELGDSALYLCASRSGGVTYNEQFFGPGTRLTVL.

The genes are TRBV4-1 and TRBJ1-3; D gene unclear. Deletions cut 0 bases from V and 5 bases from J, with 14 bases between. In germline, CDR1 is MGHRA, CDR2 YSYEKL. This CDR3 comprises 16 residues. CDR3 DNA: TGCGCCAGCAGCCAAGATGGAAGAGGGCCCAGAAACACCATATATTTT. It codes for CASSQDGRGPRNTIYF.

The chain recombines TRBV21-1 with TRBJ1-5; the table's D call TRBD1 went unverified against the DNA. TRBV21-1 is an annotated pseudogene. The CDR3 is 15 residues long. This CDR3 is CASSKRDRVNQPQHF. CDR3 nucleotides: TGTGCCAGCAGCAAAAGGGACAGGGTAAATCAGCCCCAGCATTTT.

The chain recombines TRBV5-1 with TRBJ1-1; D is ambiguous. The CDR3 contains 14 residues. Germline CDR1 SGHRS, CDR2 YFSETQ. Trimming took 0 bases from V and 2 from J, leaving 8 bases between them. Here the CDR3 reads CASSLGLSNTEAFF. In DNA form, the CDR3 reads TGCGCCAGCAGCTTGGGCCTAAGCAACACTGAAGCTTTCTTT. Full variable domain (outside the CDR3, taken from reference TRBV5-1 and TRBJ1-1): KAGVTQTPRYLIKTRGQQVTLSCSPISGHRSVSWYQQTPGQGLQFLFEYFSETQRNKGNFPGRFSGRQFSNSRSEMNVSTLELGDSALYLCASSLGLSNTEAFFGQGTRLTVV.

The chain recombines TRBV9 with TRBJ1-1; D perhaps matches TRBD1 (5 bases). This CDR3 is built from 14 residues. Between the trimmed V and J ends, which lost 4 bases and 5 bases, there was a span of 15 bases. In germline, CDR1 is SGDLS, CDR2 YYNGEE. CDR3 region: CASSRTRAGTEAFF. DNA for the CDR3: TGTGCCAGCAGCCGGACCAGGGCGGGAACTGAAGCTTTCTTT.

The chain carries TRBV19 and TRBJ1-1, with no clear D. V dropped 8 bases and J dropped 4 bases, with 14 bases sitting between them. The CDR3 has 13 residues. Germline V gene sequence: CDR1 LNHDA, CDR2 SQIVND (reference sequence). The CDR3 region has the DNA TGTGCCAGTCGCGGGTTTTACAGCACTGAAGCTTTCTTT. Protein: CASRGFYSTEAFF.

The chain uses TRBV14 and TRBJ1-6; 7 bases map to TRBD1. In germline, CDR1 is SGHDN, CDR2 FVKESK. Trimming cost V 4 bases and J 4 bases; bases outside gene matches: 13. The CDR3 is 18 residues long. Here the CDR3 DNA reads TGTGCCAGCAGCCGTGTAGGGGACAGAAAAACTTATAATTCACCCCTCCACTTT. Its protein is CASSRVGDRKTYNSPLHF.

This clone was seen only a few times. The V call is TRBV10-3, the J call TRBJ1-5, with 7 nucleotides matching TRBD1. Germline CDR1 is ENHRY and CDR2 is SYGVKD. The V segment lost 10 bases and the J segment 4 bases; nucleotides outside the gene matches: 13. The CDR3 sequence is 15 residues long. The CDR3 loop reads CATESGAGGNQPQHF. CDR3 coding DNA: TGTGCCACCGAGTCGGGGGCAGGGGGTAATCAGCCCCAGCATTTT.

This chain joins TRBV27 and TRBJ1-1, with D unresolved. Germline V gene data show CDR1 as MNHEY and CDR2 as SMNVEV (reference sequence). Trimming took 5 bases from V and 3 from J, leaving 19 bases between them. The CDR3 loop spans 16 amino acids. The CDR3 loop is CASSPRTGFGDTEAFF. The CDR3 DNA reads TGTGCCAGCAGTCCGAGGACGGGCTTCGGGGACACTGAAGCTTTCTTT.

This clone turned up a few times. The chain uses TRBV19 and TRBJ1-1; perhaps TRBD1 as D (5 bases). The CDR3 is made up of 15 amino acids. Germline values: CDR1 LNHDA, CDR2 SQIVND (reference sequence). Trimming left V 7 bases short and J 1 base short, with 16 bases between. The DNA of the CDR3 is TGTGCCAGTACCCCGGTGGGGCGGCAGAACACTGAAGCTTTCTTT. Translation gives CASTPVGRQNTEAFF.

The chain recombines TRBV15 with TRBJ2-1, with TRBD2 matching over 12 bases. The junction had 2 bases not matched to a gene; V was cut back by 1 base and J by 7 bases. CDR1 is LNHNV, CDR2 YYDKDF, per germline (reference sequence). There are 15 residues in the CDR3. In DNA, the CDR3 is TGTGCCACCAGCAGAGGGCTAGCGGGAGGGAATGAGCAGTTCTTC. Amino acid sequence: CATSRGLAGGNEQFF.

CDR3 in DNA: TGTGCCAGCAGTTCACAGTACAATCAGCCCCAGCATTTT. Translated, it gives CASSSQYNQPQHF. The genes are TRBV6-5 and TRBJ1-5; D not resolved. This CDR3 is built from 13 residues. Trimming took 4 bases from V and 3 from J, leaving 7 bases between them. Per germline, CDR1 MNHEY and CDR2 SVGAGI.

The rearrangement links TRBV9 to TRBJ1-4, with TRBD1 as a possible D gene (6 bases). V lost 4 bases, J lost 6 bases, and 16 bases lay in between. This CDR3 region has 15 residues. CDR1 SGDLS and CDR2 YYNGEE come from the germline V gene. CDR3 sequence (DNA): TGTGCCAGCAGCTCCGGGGGGGGCTGGGATGAAAAACTGTTTTTT. This gives the protein CASSSGGGWDEKLFF.

The chain is built from TRBV19 and TRBJ2-3, with D tentatively TRBD1 (6 bases). The CDR3 contains 12 residues. The germline CDR1 and CDR2 sequences are LNHDA and SQIVND (reference sequence). V was trimmed by 5 bases and J by 7 bases, leaving 10 bases between them. The CDR3 coding sequence is TGTGCCAGTAGTGGTAGGGGGTATACGCAGTATTTT. Amino acid sequence: CASSGRGYTQYF.

The chain has TRBV6-1 and TRBJ1-3; D is ambiguous. Trimming shortened V by 2 bases and J by 0 bases, and 11 bases separated the two germline ends. This CDR3 has 16 residues. In germline, CDR1 is MNHNS, CDR2 SASEGT. The CDR3 nucleotides are TGTGCCAGCAGTGAAAGGACGGGGTCCTCTGGAAACACCATATATTTT. It yields the protein CASSERTGSSGNTIYF.

V is TRBV6-5 and J is TRBJ2-7; perhaps TRBD2 as D (6 bases). Germline lookup yields CDR1 MNHEY and CDR2 SVGAGI. The CDR3 sequence is 15 residues long. The V and J ends lost 2 bases and 0 bases respectively, with 11 bases between them. CDR3 amino acids: CASSYGGDGSYEQYF. The CDR3 bases are TGTGCCAGCAGTTACGGAGGGGATGGCTCCTACGAGCAGTACTTC.

The gene calls are TRBV11-1 and TRBJ2-7, with TRBD1 as a possible D gene (5 bases). V dropped 3 bases and J dropped 0 bases, with 9 bases sitting between them. This CDR3 is 14 amino acids long. The V gene's germline CDR1 is SGHAT and CDR2 FQDESV (reference sequence). Here the CDR3 DNA reads TGTGCCAGCAGCTTCCAGGGTGCCTCCTACGAGCAGTACTTC. Translated: CASSFQGASYEQYF.

The gene calls are TRBV29-1 and TRBJ2-1; D call uncertain. Between the trimmed V and J ends, which lost 3 bases and 8 bases, there was a span of 11 bases. The V gene's germline CDR1 is SQVTM and CDR2 ANQGSEA. The CDR3 is made up of 12 amino acids. CDR3 region: CSVDMSIDEQFF. In nucleotides, the CDR3 is TGCAGCGTTGATATGTCTATCGATGAGCAGTTCTTC.

The CDR3: CASSQDSPGLNEKLFF. DNA for the CDR3: TGCGCCAGCAGCCAAGATTCCCCGGGTCTTAATGAAAAACTGTTTTTT. The chain recombines TRBV4-1 with TRBJ1-4, with D unresolved. Trimming removed 0 bases from V and 4 bases from J, with 12 bases in between. CDR1 MGHRA and CDR2 YSYEKL come from the germline V gene. This CDR3 contains 16 residues.

In DNA, the CDR3 is TGTGCCAGCAGCTCCATCGAACAGGGAAGGGTCCTGACTTTC. Translated, it gives CASSSIEQGRVLTF. J is TRBJ2-6 and V is TRBV5-6; tentative D call: TRBD1 (6 bases). V dropped 3 bases and J dropped 13 bases, with 17 bases sitting between them. The germline V gene has CDR1 SGHDT and CDR2 YYEEEE. The CDR3 runs 14 residues.

The CDR3 region is CASSYRITDPYEQYF. In DNA, the CDR3 is TGTGCCAGCAGTTACAGGATCACAGACCCCTACGAGCAGTACTTC. The chain recombines TRBV6-5 with TRBJ2-7; D unresolved. This CDR3 has 15 amino acids. Germline lookup yields CDR1 MNHEY and CDR2 SVGAGI. Deletions cut 2 bases from V and 2 bases from J, with 13 bases between.